Below, 21 T cell receptor beta chains from the same sample are listed, as sequenced in a study of T cells in Graves' hyperthyroidism and ophthalmopathy. Amplification targeted TCR beta CDR3 regions from RNA transcripts. The primer set for the first-round RT-PCR of the TCR CDR3 was HTBI. MiXCR, run by TCRdb on the multiplex PCR reads, gives a single entry per CDR3 protein. The profile shows around 200,000 distinct CDR3 sequences, around 17% of them singletons. Sequenced sample: blood. The receptors come from a man aged 40-49 years with Graves' hyperthyroidism.

This clonotype appeared many times. The chain is built from TRBV20-1 and TRBJ2-7, with D hard to call. The CDR3 covers 11 residues. The V and J ends lost 4 bases and 9 bases respectively, with 13 bases between them. Per the germline V gene, CDR1 is DFQATT and CDR2 is SNEGSKA (reference sequence). CDR3 DNA: TGCAGTGCTACCCTCCGGACCGGGCAGTACTTC. Protein product: CSATLRTGQYF.

This clonotype was found many times. The V call is TRBV29-1, the J call TRBJ2-1; TRBD2 aligns across 13 bases. With 7 bases clipped from V and 4 bases from J, the junction kept 16 bases outside the gene matches. Germline CDR1 is SQVTM and CDR2 is ANQGSEA. This CDR3 is built from 18 residues. The CDR3: CSGQGPGTSGAKYNEQFF. CDR3 nucleotides: TGCAGCGGACAGGGCCCCGGGACTAGCGGGGCAAAATACAATGAGCAGTTCTTC.

The table lists this clonotype with many counts. This rearrangement joins TRBV28 to TRBJ1-5; D gene ambiguous. In germline, CDR1 is MDHEN, CDR2 SYDVKM. There are 14 residues in the CDR3. The germline V and J ends were trimmed by 2 bases and 3 bases, with 8 bases remaining between them. The CDR3 spells CASSLGGTNQPQHF. CDR3 DNA: TGTGCCAGCAGTTTAGGAGGTACCAATCAGCCCCAGCATTTT.

The CDR3 coding sequence is TGTGCCAGCACCCGGACTAGCGGGGGGCAGGCCACCGGGGAGCTGTTTTTT. Protein sequence: CASTRTSGGQATGELFF. This chain uses TRBV6-1 with TRBJ2-2, with 14 bases aligning to TRBD2. Germline V lookup: CDR1 MNHNS, CDR2 SASEGT. The CDR3 has 17 residues. V dropped 7 bases and J dropped 4; count of bases not matched to a gene: 8.

The V and J genes are TRBV28 and TRBJ2-5; 7 bases align to TRBD1. V lost 6 bases, J lost 5 bases, and 9 bases stayed unmatched. Per the germline V gene, CDR1 is MDHEN and CDR2 is SYDVKM. The CDR3 length is 14 residues. The CDR3 spells CASSFRPQGETQYF. The CDR3 DNA sequence: TGTGCCAGCAGCTTTCGTCCACAGGGGGAGACCCAGTACTTC.

This clonotype showed up many times. The chain joins TRBV7-2 to TRBJ2-3, with TRBD1 identical over 9 bases. Germline trimming cut 3 bases from V and 2 bases from J; bases unmatched to any gene: 3. Germline lookup yields CDR1 SGHTA and CDR2 FQGNSA. This CDR3 is 15 amino acids long. In DNA form, the CDR3 reads TGTGCCAGCAGCTTGGGGACAGGGTACACAGATACGCAGTATTTT. As protein: CASSLGTGYTDTQYF. The full variable domain, completed using reference TRBV7-2 and TRBJ2-3, is GAGVSQSPSNKVTEKGKDVELRCDPISGHTALYWYRQSLGQGLEFLIYFQGNSAPDKSGLPSDRFSAERTGGSVSTLTIQRTQQEDSAVYLCASSLGTGYTDTQYFGPGTRLTVL.

This clonotype has ten or more counts. J is TRBJ1-1 and V is TRBV4-3; D is undetermined. Germline V gives CDR1 LGHNA, CDR2 YSLEER. The ends were cut back, 0 bases at V and 7 bases at J, with 6 bases in the middle. The CDR3 is 12 residues long. The CDR3 loop is CASSQELGEAFF. CDR3 DNA sequence: TGCGCCAGCAGCCAAGAGCTAGGTGAAGCTTTCTTT.

The V gene is TRBV28, the J gene TRBJ2-7, with 10 positions matching TRBD1. Germline V lookup: CDR1 MDHEN, CDR2 SYDVKM. The V and J ends lost 11 bases and 2 bases, in that order; junction bases with no gene match: 15. The CDR3 is 16 amino acids. The CDR3 DNA is TGTGCCGCGAGGGGGGAGGGACAGGGGCCTACCTACGAGCAGTACTTC. As protein: CAARGEGQGPTYEQYF.

This clonotype was seen many times. V is TRBV7-3 and J is TRBJ1-6, with TRBD1 identical over 9 bases. CDR3 length: 15 residues. The J segment lost 8 bases and the V segment lost 5 bases, leaving 7 bases of the junction unmatched. From germline, CDR1 is SGHTA and CDR2 FQGTGA. CDR3 amino acids: CASSVGTGRDSPLHF. In DNA form, the CDR3 reads TGTGCCAGCAGCGTCGGGACAGGGCGTGATTCACCCCTCCACTTT.

The V call is TRBV5-1, the J call TRBJ2-3; 7 bases line up with TRBD2. CDR3 length: 16 amino acids. Trimming took 3 bases from V and 0 from J; bases not matched to a gene: 7. From germline, CDR1 is SGHRS and CDR2 YFSETQ. The CDR3 loop reads CASSWGGVPSTDTQYF. The CDR3 DNA is TGCGCCAGCAGCTGGGGGGGAGTTCCTAGCACAGATACGCAGTATTTT. The full variable domain, in which reference TRBV5-1 and TRBJ2-3 provide the parts outside the CDR3, is KAGVTQTPRYLIKTRGQQVTLSCSPISGHRSVSWYQQTPGQGLQFLFEYFSETQRNKGNFPGRFSGRQFSNSRSEMNVSTLELGDSALYLCASSWGGVPSTDTQYFGPGTRLTVL.

Comments on this clonotype: A much larger clonotype is one base distant, so this may be a read error. V gene TRBV20-1 combines with J gene TRBJ2-1; a weak D match, TRBD2 (5 bases). Germline V CDR1 and CDR2: DFQATT, SNEGSKA (reference sequence). The CDR3 has 14 residues. Trimming removed 3 bases at V and 8 bases at J, with 17 bases between. In DNA, the CDR3 is TGCAGTGCTAGTTCGGGATCTTCTGCCGATGAGCAGTTCTTC. This gives the protein CSASSGSSADEQFF.

This clonotype was counted ten times or more. The genes are TRBV11-3 and TRBJ2-2; D is ambiguous. This CDR3 comprises 12 residues. Trimming shortened V by 2 bases and J by 7 bases, and 5 bases separated the two germline ends. Germline CDR1 is SGHNT and CDR2 is YENEEA. For the CDR3, the DNA is TGTGCCAGCAGCTTACATGACGGGGAGCTGTTTTTT. Amino acids: CASSLHDGELFF.

For this clonotype: A much larger clone differs from this one at a single base, so this may be a read error. The chain has TRBV10-2 and TRBJ1-2, with D possibly being TRBD1 (5 bases). V lost 10 bases to trimming and J lost 4 bases, with 19 bases between them. The CDR3 extends over 14 amino acids. Germline CDR1 WSHSY, CDR2 SAAADI. The CDR3 loop reads CATSRDLASYGYTF. The CDR3 DNA sequence: TGCGCCACAAGTAGGGACCTAGCTAGCTATGGCTACACCTTC.

This sequence joins TRBV18 and TRBJ1-1; TRBD1 might be the D (5 bases). Germline lookup yields CDR1 KGHSH and CDR2 LQKENI. The V end lost 3 bases, the J end lost 5 bases, and 10 bases lay between the germline ends. CDR3 length equals 13 residues. CDR3 amino acids: CASSPGAGTEAFF. The CDR3 region has the DNA TGTGCCAGCTCACCCGGGGCGGGGACTGAAGCTTTCTTT.

This clonotype was seen many times. The gene calls are TRBV9 and TRBJ1-2, with D possibly being TRBD1 (6 bases). This CDR3 is built from 12 residues. CDR1 and CDR2 (germline): SGDLS, YYNGEE. V lost 0 bases and J lost 7, with 7 bases in between. The CDR3 nucleotides read TGTGCCAGCAGCGTAGAAGGGGGTGGCTACACCTTC. This encodes CASSVEGGGYTF.

This clonotype was seen repeatedly, ten times or more. The CDR3 here is CASSSGQGITDTQYF. The CDR3 bases are TGCGCCAGCAGCTCGGGACAGGGAATCACAGATACGCAGTATTTT. The rearrangement links TRBV5-1 to TRBJ2-3, with 9 bases aligning to TRBD1. The CDR3 extends over 15 amino acids. From germline, CDR1 is SGHRS and CDR2 YFSETQ. The V and J ends lost 3 bases and 2 bases, in that order; junction bases with no gene match: 4.

This clonotype has ten or more counts. The chain uses TRBV5-1 and TRBJ2-5; D possibly corresponds to TRBD1 (5 bases). Germline V lookup: CDR1 SGHRS, CDR2 YFSETQ. This CDR3 has 14 residues. The germline V and J ends were trimmed by 0 bases and 1 base, with 7 bases remaining between them. The CDR3, as DNA: TGCGCCAGCAGCTTGGGACAGACCCAAGAGACCCAGTACTTC. Its protein is CASSLGQTQETQYF. The complete variable domain, with remaining parts taken from reference TRBV5-1 and TRBJ2-5, reads KAGVTQTPRYLIKTRGQQVTLSCSPISGHRSVSWYQQTPGQGLQFLFEYFSETQRNKGNFPGRFSGRQFSNSRSEMNVSTLELGDSALYLCASSLGQTQETQYFGPGTRLLVL.

Of note for this clonotype: A single base separates this from a much larger clone, so it may be a read error. The chain couples TRBV7-2 to TRBJ1-2; D is unclear. The CDR3 has 13 amino acids. V was cut by 1 base and J by 7 bases, with 10 bases left in between. Germline CDR1 and CDR2: SGHTA and FQGNSA. The CDR3 nucleotides are TGTGCCAGCAGCTTAGACTCTCTCCGTGGCTACACCTTC. Residues: CASSLDSLRGYTF.

Many counts were recorded for this clonotype. J is TRBJ1-5 and V is TRBV7-8; D not certain. The CDR3 contains 15 residues. V dropped 2 bases and J dropped 2 bases, with 10 bases sitting between them. Germline V gives CDR1 SGHVS, CDR2 FQNEAQ. CDR3 region: CASSLRGHGNQPQHF. CDR3 bases: TGTGCCAGCAGCTTAAGAGGTCACGGCAATCAGCCCCAGCATTTT.

The table lists this clonotype with many counts. This rearrangement joins TRBV28 to TRBJ2-3; 8 bases match TRBD2. With 3 bases clipped from V and 1 base from J, the junction kept 3 bases outside the gene matches. The CDR3 is 15 residues long. The germline V gene encodes CDR1 MDHEN and CDR2 SYDVKM. The CDR3 DNA sequence: TGTGCCAGCAGTTTTATGCGGGGGGGCACAGATACGCAGTATTTT. As protein: CASSFMRGGTDTQYF.

This clonotype appeared many times. The CDR3 loop reads CASSQGAVAEAFF. CDR3 nucleotides: TGTGCCAGCAGTCAGGGGGCGGTAGCTGAAGCTTTCTTT. The chain has TRBV12-3 or TRBV12-4 and TRBJ1-1; TRBD1 agrees at 8 bases. The CDR3 runs 13 residues. Trimming took 5 bases from V and 6 from J; bases not matched to a gene: 5.